The next 4 T cell receptor beta chains were all read from a single sample in a study of T cells after yellow fever vaccination. One entry per CDR3 protein results from TCRdb running MiXCR on the 5' RACE reads. The table lists a few hundred thousand distinct CDR3 sequences, around 13% of them singletons. This specimen consisted of CD4+ T cells sorted from PBMCs, obtained 15 days after the yellow fever booster vaccination. All receptors come from a man aged 18 to 29 who received the YFV17D yellow fever vaccine.

The J gene is TRBJ1-2, the V gene TRBV6-5; no definite D call. Germline CDR1 reads MNHEY; CDR2 reads SVGAGI. Between the trimmed V and J ends, which lost 0 bases and 3 bases, there was a span of 11 bases. The CDR3 extends over 15 amino acids. CDR3 sequence (DNA): TGTGCCAGCAGTTACTCGAATGCCGGTTACTATGGCTACACCTTC. Translated, it gives CASSYSNAGYYGYTF.

The V call is TRBV20-1, the J call TRBJ2-3; D remains ambiguous. Germline V CDR1 and CDR2: DFQATT, SNEGSKA (reference sequence). The CDR3 runs 13 residues. Trimming shortened V by 1 base and J by 6 bases, and 11 bases separated the two germline ends. The CDR3 DNA reads as TGCAGTGCTAGAGCTCTGACTGCCGATACGCAGTATTTT. Encoded protein: CSARALTADTQYF.

There are a few counts of this clonotype. The chain recombines TRBV4-3 with TRBJ2-1, with TRBD1 identical over 7 bases. The V and J ends lost 4 bases and 16 bases, in that order; junction bases with no gene match: 13. The germline gives CDR1 LGHNA, CDR2 YSLEER. CDR3 length equals 13 residues. The CDR3 DNA reads TGCGCCAGCAGCCCAGACTACGGGACAGAGAAATTCTTC. Its protein is CASSPDYGTEKFF.

The sample holds many counts of this clonotype. This chain uses TRBV6-5 with TRBJ2-5; D possibly corresponds to TRBD1 (7 bases). Per germline, CDR1 MNHEY and CDR2 SVGAGI. The CDR3 runs 16 residues. Trimming pared 2 bases from V and 4 bases from J, leaving 17 bases between. For the CDR3, the DNA is TGTGCCAGCAGTTACCGGTGGAGGGGGCTTGGAGAGACCCAGTACTTC. It is translated as CASSYRWRGLGETQYF.